This T cell receptor (beta chain) was sequenced during a study of blood T cell repertoires in COVID-19. CDR3 length: 14 amino acids. Germline values: CDR1 SGDLS, CDR2 YYNGEE. Trimming pared 4 bases from V and 5 bases from J, leaving 15 bases between. Clones were read by immunoSEQ multiplex PCR, and TCRdb kept only the in-frame ones, dropping some. Of roughly 230,000 clones in the sample, 80% to 85% were seen once. The receptor was derived from a man in his fifties with active or convalescent COVID-19. The sequencing sample was made of peripheral blood. V and J are TRBV9 and TRBJ1-1, with D possibly TRBD1 on 5 matching bases. The CDR3 DNA is TGTGCCAGCAGCCCCCGGGGGGGAGGGACTGAAGCTTTCTTT. Protein sequence: CASSPRGGGTEAFF. Using reference TRBV9 and TRBJ1-1 for the parts outside the CDR3, the full variable domain is DSGVTQTPKHLITATGQRVTLRCSPRSGDLSVYWYQQSLDQGLQFLIQYYNGEERAKGNILERFSAQQFPDLHSELNLSSLELGDSALYFCASSPRGGGTEAFFGQGTRLTVV.